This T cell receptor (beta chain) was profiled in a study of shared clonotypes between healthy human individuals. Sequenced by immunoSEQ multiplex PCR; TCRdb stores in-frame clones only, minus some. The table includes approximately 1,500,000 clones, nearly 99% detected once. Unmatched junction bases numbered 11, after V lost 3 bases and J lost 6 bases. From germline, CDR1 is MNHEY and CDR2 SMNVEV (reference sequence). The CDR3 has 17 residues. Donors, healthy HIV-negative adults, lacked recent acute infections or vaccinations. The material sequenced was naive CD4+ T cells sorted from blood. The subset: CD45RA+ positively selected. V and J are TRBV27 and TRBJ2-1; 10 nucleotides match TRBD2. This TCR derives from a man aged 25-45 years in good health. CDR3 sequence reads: CASSFQLAGRKINEQFF. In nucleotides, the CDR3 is TGTGCCAGCAGTTTTCAACTAGCGGGGCGCAAAATCAATGAGCAGTTCTTC.